Listed below are T cell receptor beta chains from one sample, sequenced in a study of technical replicates of blood from a few donors. Some clones are missing from TCRdb's copy, which holds only in-frame ones; the method was immunoSEQ multiplex PCR. The sample has roughly 60,000 clones, about 92% seen once. Material for sequencing was PBMCs. Receptor source: a human donor in good health. Some clones in this sample may be carry-over from other donors' samples. The CDR3 runs from the conserved cysteine through the conserved F or W. D genes are given only for firm matches. Size values are once, few and many counts, or a class for expanded clones, and some rows have none.

size,D,J,V,CDR3,DNA
NA,NA,TRBJ1-1,TRBV7-9,CASTELRVMNTEAFF,TGTGCCAGCACCGAACTCAGGGTTATGAACACTGAAGCTTTCTTT
NA,TRBD1,TRBJ1-3,TRBV7-9,CASSKGQGAGNTIYF,TGTGCCAGCAGCAAGGGACAGGGGGCTGGAAACACCATATATTTT
NA,NA,TRBJ1-4,TRBV6-6,CASADLLGVINEKLFF,TGTGCCAGCGCTGACCTTCTGGGCGTCATTAATGAAAAACTGTTTTTT
NA,TRBD1,TRBJ1-1,TRBV5-4,CASSPTGSNTEAFF,TGTGCCAGCAGCCCGACAGGGTCGAACACTGAAGCTTTCTTT
NA,TRBD2,TRBJ2-1,TRBV4-3,CASSQLAGGSYNEQFF,TGCGCCAGCAGCCAACTAGCGGGGGGATCCTACAATGAGCAGTTCTTC
NA,TRBD2,TRBJ2-1,TRBV7-9,CASSGPGLAFSYNEQFF,TGTGCCAGCAGCGGGCCGGGACTAGCGTTCTCCTACAATGAGCAGTTCTTC
once,NA,TRBJ2-4,TRBV6-5,CASSYSGGPGKNIQYF,TGTGCCAGCAGTTACTCCGGAGGGCCGGGCAAAAACATTCAGTACTTC
once,NA,TRBJ1-2,TRBV7-8,CASSDRRDYGYTF,TGTGCCAGCAGCGATAGGCGGGACTATGGCTACACCTTC
NA,TRBD1,TRBJ2-7,TRBV7-3,CASSLLGTGAEQYF,TGTGCCAGCAGCCTCCTAGGGACAGGGGCCGAGCAGTACTTC
NA,TRBD2,TRBJ2-1,TRBV5-1,CASSLGGSGGSSEQFF,TGCGCCAGCAGCTTAGGTGGTAGCGGGGGAAGTAGTGAGCAGTTCTTC
NA,TRBD1,TRBJ2-7,TRBV7-3,CASSPTGTAYEQYF,TGTGCCAGCAGCCCAACCGGGACAGCCTACGAGCAGTACTTC
NA,NA,TRBJ2-2,TRBV7-6,CASSPDLVIGELFF,TGTGCCAGCAGCCCCGATCTAGTCATCGGGGAGCTGTTTTTT
NA,TRBD1,TRBJ2-7,TRBV7-6,CASSPTGTGGSYEQYF,TGTGCCAGCAGCCCTACCGGGACAGGGGGTTCCTACGAGCAGTACTTC
NA,NA,TRBJ1-1,TRBV6-5,CASSYSGGSYTEAFF,TGTGCCAGCAGTTACTCGGGCGGGAGCTACACTGAAGCTTTCTTT
NA,TRBD1,TRBJ2-1,TRBV9,CASSVGDRAYNEQFF,TGTGCCAGCAGCGTAGGGGACAGGGCCTACAATGAGCAGTTCTTC
NA,NA,TRBJ2-1,TRBV27,CASSLARAYNEQFF,TGTGCCAGCAGTTTAGCGCGGGCCTACAATGAGCAGTTCTTC
once,NA,TRBJ2-3,TRBV9,CASSVGRGSGGAYTDTQYF,TGTGCCAGCAGCGTAGGAAGGGGGTCGGGAGGAGCCTACACAGATACGCAGTATTTT
NA,TRBD2,TRBJ2-1,TRBV6-6,CASSYLSGNNEQFF,TGTGCCAGCAGTTATCTCAGCGGGAACAATGAGCAGTTCTTC
few,NA,TRBJ1-3,TRBV6-5,CASRDSLSSGNTIYF,TGTGCCAGCAGGGACAGTCTTAGCTCTGGAAACACCATATATTTT
once,NA,TRBJ2-3,TRBV4-2,CASSLQGGADTQYF,TGTGCCAGCAGCCTACAGGGTGGGGCAGATACGCAGTATTTT
NA,TRBD1,TRBJ2-7,TRBV7-6,CASSFLQGAVGEQYF,TGTGCCAGCAGCTTTCTACAGGGGGCGGTAGGCGAGCAGTACTTC
once,TRBD2,TRBJ2-2,TRBV11-2,CASSFSGRAQSNTGELFF,TGTGCCAGCAGCTTTAGCGGGAGGGCCCAATCGAACACCGGGGAGCTGTTTTTT
few,NA,TRBJ1-3,TRBV18,CASSPKKSGGNTIYF,TGTGCCAGCTCGCCCAAGAAATCGGGAGGAAACACCATATATTTT
NA,NA,TRBJ2-1,TRBV6-5,CASSYRSGLGNEQFF,TGTGCCAGCAGTTACCGGAGCGGACTGGGGAATGAGCAGTTCTTC
NA,TRBD1,TRBJ2-1,TRBV11-2,CASSYFRDRVYNEQFF,TGTGCCAGCAGCTACTTCCGGGACAGGGTCTACAATGAGCAGTTCTTC
NA,TRBD1,TRBJ1-2,TRBV6-6,CASRTGTGKAWHGYTF,TGTGCCAGCAGAACCGGGACAGGGAAGGCCTGGCATGGCTACACCTTC
NA,NA,TRBJ1-1,TRBV9,CASSVETQGLNTEAFF,TGTGCCAGCAGCGTAGAGACACAGGGACTGAACACTGAAGCTTTCTTT
NA,NA,TRBJ2-5,TRBV4-2,CASSQDIQGFETQYF,TGTGCCAGCAGCCAAGATATACAGGGTTTCGAGACCCAGTACTTC
NA,NA,TRBJ2-1,TRBV5-4,CASSFPVGSEQFF,TGTGCCAGCAGCTTCCCCGTAGGGAGTGAGCAGTTCTTC
NA,NA,TRBJ2-7,TRBV18,CASSPSSEQYF,TGTGCCAGCTCCCCGAGTAGCGAGCAGTACTTC
NA,NA,TRBJ2-3,TRBV7-3,CASSSTTPTQYF,TGTGCCAGCAGCTCGACTACCCCTACGCAGTATTTT
NA,TRBD2,TRBJ2-2,TRBV6-5,CASRPAGGVTGELFF,TGTGCCAGCAGACCAGCGGGGGGGGTCACCGGGGAGCTGTTTTTT
NA,NA,TRBJ1-1,TRBV6-1,CASSESGGGDTEAFF,TGTGCCAGCAGTGAAAGTGGGGGAGGGGACACTGAAGCTTTCTTT
NA,TRBD1,TRBJ2-3,TRBV7-3,CASSQTGGLADTQYF,TGTGCCAGCAGCCAGACAGGGGGATTGGCAGATACGCAGTATTTT
NA,NA,TRBJ2-3,TRBV27,CASAQAGDTQYF,TGTGCCAGCGCTCAAGCTGGAGATACGCAGTATTTT
NA,NA,TRBJ1-1,TRBV29-1,CSVEDPQVGAFF,TGCAGCGTTGAAGATCCGCAGGTCGGAGCTTTCTTT
NA,TRBD2,TRBJ2-5,TRBV29-1,CSVEAGGKQTQYF,TGCAGCGTTGAAGCCGGGGGGAAGCAGACCCAGTACTTC
few,TRBD2,TRBJ2-7,TRBV7-9,CASSSGLAGVIYEQYF,TGTGCCAGCAGCTCAGGACTAGCGGGAGTCATCTACGAGCAGTACTTC
NA,NA,TRBJ1-5,TRBV5-1,CASSLSPDRNQPQHF,TGCGCCAGCAGTCTAAGCCCCGACAGGAATCAGCCCCAGCATTTT
NA,NA,TRBJ1-4,TRBV5-6,CASSRFRGTNEKLFF,TGTGCCAGCAGCAGGTTCAGGGGAACTAATGAAAAACTGTTTTTT
NA,NA,TRBJ2-7,TRBV5-1,CASSLREPRFGSHYEQYF,TGCGCCAGCAGCTTAAGGGAGCCTAGGTTCGGCAGTCACTACGAGCAGTACTTC
once,NA,TRBJ1-6,TRBV7-9,CASSLGALNSPLHF,TGTGCCAGCAGCTTGGGGGCGCTTAATTCACCCCTCCACTTT
NA,TRBD2,TRBJ2-1,TRBV4-1,CASSQIGGLAGGNEQFF,TGCGCCAGCAGCCAAATAGGGGGACTAGCGGGGGGCAATGAGCAGTTCTTC
NA,NA,TRBJ2-1,TRBV10-3,CAISESRLTYNEQFF,TGTGCCATCAGTGAGTCTAGGCTGACTTACAATGAGCAGTTCTTC
NA,NA,TRBJ2-7,TRBV6-1,CASSLLPPGEQYF,TGTGCCAGCAGCTTACTGCCTCCGGGAGAGCAGTACTTC
NA,NA,TRBJ2-3,TRBV6-4,CASSDGESTDTQYF,TGTGCCAGCAGTGACGGGGAGAGCACAGATACGCAGTATTTT
once,TRBD1,TRBJ2-1,TRBV7-6,CASSQRDSSYNEQFF,TGTGCCAGCAGCCAAAGGGACAGCTCCTACAATGAGCAGTTCTTC
NA,TRBD2,TRBJ2-1,TRBV5-1,CASSVWRGASNEQFF,TGCGCCAGCAGCGTCTGGCGGGGGGCCAGCAATGAGCAGTTCTTC
NA,NA,TRBJ2-6,TRBV7-2,CASSLSMSMLSGANVLTF,TGTGCCAGCAGCTTAAGTATGAGCATGCTCTCTGGGGCCAACGTCCTGACTTTC
NA,TRBD1,TRBJ1-2,TRBV2,CASSESRTGGALKAYGYTF,TGTGCCAGCAGTGAATCCCGGACAGGGGGAGCCCTGAAGGCCTATGGCTACACCTTC